Presented here are 19 T cell receptor beta chains from one specimen sequenced in a study of vaccination effects on CD4 cells after COVID-19 (dated by TCRdb to about 2022). After approximately 11 days of culture, CD4+ T cells were isolated with the EasySep CD4+ T cell isolation kit. Their recognized antigens are unknown. The library was prepared using the immunoSEQ multiplex PCR assay. TCRdb stores this immuneACCESS table with in-frame sequences only. Part of the clones is absent; in the studies checked, under half of the shortfall reflects unresolved V genes, and no reason is known for the rest. The sample profile shows approximately 58,000 clones; roughly 80% of them were found once. Approximately 3% of the sample lies in the top ten. The input for sequencing was CD4+ T cells from PBMCs cultured without peptide, taken before COVID-19 vaccination. Receptors originate from a human donor who received a COVID-19 vaccine.

This sequence joins TRBV18 and TRBJ1-3; no reliable D call. Trimming stripped 6 bases from V and 2 bases from J, with 8 bases between. Germline assignment: CDR1 KGHSH and CDR2 LQKENI. The CDR3 is made up of 13 amino acids. Written as DNA, the CDR3 is TGTGCCAGCTCCCCAGTGCCTGGAAACACCATATATTTT. Translated: CASSPVPGNTIYF.

The chain joins TRBV27 to TRBJ1-4, with TRBD1 matching over 10 bases. CDR1 and CDR2 from the germline V gene are MNHEY and SMNVEV (reference sequence). The CDR3 sequence is 14 residues long. The V gene end was trimmed by 5 bases and the J gene end by 7 bases; junction bases not matched to a gene: 4. CDR3 protein: CASSRQGAGEKLFF. DNA of the CDR3: TGTGCCAGCAGTCGACAGGGGGCTGGTGAAAAACTGTTTTTT.

The rearrangement uses TRBV21-1 and TRBJ1-4; no DNA check was done on the table's D call, TRBD1. TRBV21-1 is given as a pseudogene. The CDR3 has 15 amino acids. CDR3 DNA sequence: TGTGCCAGCAGCGCCCGACAGGCAACTAATGAAAAACTGTTTTTT. Translating it yields CASSARQATNEKLFF.

V is TRBV7-9 and J is TRBJ1-5; D unresolved. CDR1 SEHNR and CDR2 FQNEAQ come from the germline V gene (reference sequence). V was clipped by 1 base and J by 3 bases, with 7 bases between them. This CDR3 region has 14 residues. DNA for the CDR3: TGTGCCAGCAGCTTAGGAGACAACAATCAGCCCCAGCATTTT. Protein product: CASSLGDNNQPQHF.

The CDR3 is CASSLLYLGTDTQYF. DNA for the CDR3: TGCGCCAGCAGCTTGTTGTATCTTGGCACAGATACGCAGTATTTT. This chain uses TRBV5-1 with TRBJ2-3; D call uncertain. Germline V CDR1 and CDR2: SGHRS, YFSETQ. The CDR3 is 15 amino acids. V lost 1 base and J 1 base, leaving 10 bases between the germline ends.

The chain has TRBV2 and TRBJ2-5, with D hard to call. Per the germline V gene, CDR1 is SNHLY and CDR2 is FYNNEI. The CDR3 length is 16 residues. V was pared by 3 bases and J by 3 bases, with 17 bases between. Here the CDR3 DNA reads TGTGCCAGCAGTGAGTACCGTGAGGCTGCCAAAGAGACCCAGTACTTC. This codes for CASSEYREAAKETQYF.

This sequence joins TRBV2 and TRBJ1-5; no definite D call. The germline V gene encodes CDR1 SNHLY and CDR2 FYNNEI. Trimming left V 7 bases short and J 0 bases short, with 13 bases between. The CDR3 consists of 15 residues. The CDR3 loop reads CASTPGTASNQPQHF. CDR3 in DNA: TGTGCCAGCACTCCAGGAACAGCTAGCAATCAGCCCCAGCATTTT.

The chain joins TRBV6-6 to TRBJ1-4; a possible D gene is TRBD1 (5 bases). Germline V CDR1 and CDR2: MNHNY, SVGAGI (reference sequence). The CDR3 is made up of 14 amino acids. Trimming pared 6 bases from V and 7 bases from J, leaving 15 bases between. The CDR3 reads CASRPPRDGEKLFF. CDR3 sequence (DNA): TGTGCCAGCAGGCCACCCCGGGACGGTGAAAAACTGTTTTTT.

The chain combines TRBV4-3 with TRBJ1-5; tentative D call: TRBD1 (5 bases). Trimming left V 0 bases short and J 7 bases short, with 7 bases between. There are 13 residues in the CDR3. CDR1 LGHNA and CDR2 YSLEER come from the germline V gene. CDR3 amino acids: CASSQERGQPQHF. In nucleotides, the CDR3 is TGCGCCAGCAGCCAAGAGCGGGGCCAGCCCCAGCATTTT.

This clone was counted a single time. The J gene is TRBJ1-6, the V gene TRBV6-5, with 8 positions matching TRBD1. Germline V lookup: CDR1 MNHEY, CDR2 SVGAGI. The CDR3 has 16 residues. V gave up 4 bases and J gave up 5 bases; unmatched junction bases: 7. The CDR3 DNA is TGTGCCAGCAGTTTCCAGGGGGCAAGGGATAATTCACCCCTCCACTTT. Encoded protein: CASSFQGARDNSPLHF.

This sequence joins TRBV25-1 and TRBJ1-2; tentative D call: TRBD1 (5 bases). Germline CDR1 reads MGHDK; CDR2 reads SYGVNS. V was shortened by 6 bases and J by 8 bases, with 16 bases between the two germline ends. The CDR3 loop spans 13 amino acids. CDR3 loop: CASSSGTDLGYTF. Written as DNA, the CDR3 is TGTGCCAGCAGCTCCGGGACTGACCTAGGCTACACCTTC.

The V and J genes are TRBV5-4 and TRBJ2-5, with 7 bases that match TRBD1. The CDR3 is made up of 14 amino acids. CDR1 is SGHNT and CDR2 is YYREEE in the germline V gene (reference sequence). Losses at the gene ends were 4 bases for V and 4 bases for J; bases not matched to a gene: 7. The CDR3 loop is CASSKTGIGETQYF. CDR3 nucleotide sequence: TGTGCCAGCAGCAAGACAGGGATCGGAGAGACCCAGTACTTC.

This clone was counted once. The gene calls are TRBV4-3 and TRBJ2-3; 7 positions agree with TRBD1. The CDR3 runs to 19 residues. V dropped 0 bases and J dropped 5; count of bases not matched to a gene: 17. Germline CDR1 reads LGHNA; CDR2 reads YSLEER. CDR3 residues: CASSQDLLSPTGWRDTQYF. The CDR3 DNA reads TGCGCCAGCAGCCAAGATCTCCTAAGCCCGACAGGGTGGAGAGATACGCAGTATTTT.

In its sample, this clone was seen a few times. The chain uses TRBV30 and TRBJ1-2, with 10 bases matching TRBD1. V was clipped by 5 bases and J by 0 bases; unmatched bases: 3. Germline values: CDR1 GTSNPN, CDR2 SVGIG (reference sequence). CDR3 size: 14 residues. CDR3 sequence: CAWAGQGANYGYTF. CDR3 bases: TGTGCCTGGGCAGGACAGGGGGCTAACTATGGCTACACCTTC.

J is TRBJ1-3 and V is TRBV5-6, with D tentatively TRBD1 (6 bases). Germline V gene data show CDR1 as SGHDT and CDR2 as YYEEEE. V was pared by 1 base and J by 5 bases, with 13 bases between. The CDR3 contains 15 residues. For the CDR3, the DNA is TGTGCCAGCAGCTTGAGGGACATCTCACGAAACACCATATATTTT. Translating it yields CASSLRDISRNTIYF.

This chain connects TRBV10-3 to TRBJ2-6; TRBD1 or TRBD2 may be the D gene (5 bases each). Germline loops: CDR1 ENHRY, CDR2 SYGVKD. Trimming removed 6 bases at V and 0 bases at J, with 9 bases between. The CDR3 runs 15 residues. CDR3 DNA sequence: TGTGCCATCAGCCCGAGGGGCTCTGGGGCCAACGTCCTGACTTTC. It encodes CAISPRGSGANVLTF.

V is TRBV2 and J is TRBJ2-5; 13 bases align to TRBD2. Germline V gene sequence: CDR1 SNHLY, CDR2 FYNNEI. There are 16 residues in the CDR3. V was pared by 6 bases and J by 5 bases, with 9 bases of the junction left unmatched. DNA for the CDR3: TGTGCCAGCAGCCCAGGACTAGCGGGGGTGTGGGAGACCCAGTACTTC. It encodes CASSPGLAGVWETQYF. Variable domain in full (rest from reference TRBV2 and TRBJ2-5): EPEVTQTPSHQVTQMGQEVILRCVPISNHLYFYWYRQILGQKVEFLVSFYNNEISEKSEIFDDQFSVERPDGSNFTLKIRSTKLEDSAMYFCASSPGLAGVWETQYFGPGTRLLVL.

The genes are TRBV27 and TRBJ1-5, with D possibly being TRBD1 (5 bases). The CDR3 extends over 16 amino acids. Trimming removed 4 bases from V and 6 bases from J, with 19 bases in between. CDR1 is MNHEY, CDR2 SMNVEV, per germline (reference sequence). In DNA form, the CDR3 reads TGTGCCAGCAGTTCCCTCACTCCAGGGACCGCTCAGCCCCAGCATTTT. Protein product: CASSSLTPGTAQPQHF.

The rearrangement uses TRBV20-1 and TRBJ2-1; D uncertain. Trimming left V 4 bases short and J 6 bases short, with 4 bases between. In germline, CDR1 is DFQATT, CDR2 SNEGSKA (reference sequence). This CDR3 has 10 residues. CDR3 nucleotide sequence: TGCAGTGCTACCATCAATGAGCAGTTCTTC. It yields the protein CSATINEQFF.